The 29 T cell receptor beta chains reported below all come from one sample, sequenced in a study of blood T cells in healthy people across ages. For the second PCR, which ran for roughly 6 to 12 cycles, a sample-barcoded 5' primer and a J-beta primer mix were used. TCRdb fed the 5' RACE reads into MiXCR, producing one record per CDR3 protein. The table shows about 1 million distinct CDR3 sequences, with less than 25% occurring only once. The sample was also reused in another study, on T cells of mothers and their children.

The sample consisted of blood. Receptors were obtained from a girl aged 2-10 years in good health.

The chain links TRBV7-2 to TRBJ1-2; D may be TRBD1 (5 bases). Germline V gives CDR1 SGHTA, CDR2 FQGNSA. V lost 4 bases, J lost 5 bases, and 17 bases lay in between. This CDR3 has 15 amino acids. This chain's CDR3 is CASSYGNRDLYGYTF. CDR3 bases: TGTGCCAGCAGCTACGGAAACCGGGACCTTTATGGCTACACCTTC.

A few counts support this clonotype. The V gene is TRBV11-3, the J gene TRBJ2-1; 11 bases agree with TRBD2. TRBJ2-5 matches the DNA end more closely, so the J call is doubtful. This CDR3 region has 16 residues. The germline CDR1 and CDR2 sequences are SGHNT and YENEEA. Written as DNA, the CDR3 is TGTGCCAGCAGCCCGCCCGGGACTAGCGGAAAAGAGACCCAGTACTTC. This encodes CASSPPGTSGKETQYF.

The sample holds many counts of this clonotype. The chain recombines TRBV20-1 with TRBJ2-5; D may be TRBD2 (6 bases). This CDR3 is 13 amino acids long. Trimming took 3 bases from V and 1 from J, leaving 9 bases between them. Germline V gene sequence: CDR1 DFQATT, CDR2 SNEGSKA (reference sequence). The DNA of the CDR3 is TGCAGTGCTAGCGGGAGCCTCCAAGAGACCCAGTACTTC. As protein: CSASGSLQETQYF.

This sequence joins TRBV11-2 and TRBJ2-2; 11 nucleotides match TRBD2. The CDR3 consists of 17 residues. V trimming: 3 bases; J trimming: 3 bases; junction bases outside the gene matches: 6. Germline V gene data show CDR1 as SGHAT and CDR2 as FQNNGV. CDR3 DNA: TGTGCCAGCAGCTTCCATATGACTAGCGGGGACACCGGGGAGCTGTTTTTT. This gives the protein CASSFHMTSGDTGELFF.

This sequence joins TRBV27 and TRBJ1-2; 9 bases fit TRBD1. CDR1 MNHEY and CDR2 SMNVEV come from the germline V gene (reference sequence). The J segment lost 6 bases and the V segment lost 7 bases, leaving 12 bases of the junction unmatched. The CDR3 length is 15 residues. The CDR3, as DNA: TGTGCCAGCAAATTCTCCGGGACAGGGAGAAATGGCTACACCTTC. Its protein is CASKFSGTGRNGYTF.

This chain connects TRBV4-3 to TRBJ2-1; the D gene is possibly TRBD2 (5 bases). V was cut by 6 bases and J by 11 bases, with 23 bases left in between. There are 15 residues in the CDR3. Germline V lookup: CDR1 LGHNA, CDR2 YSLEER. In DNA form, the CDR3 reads TGCGCCAGCAGTCCCCAAGCTAGCCCAAACCTTAAGCAGTTCTTC. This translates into CASSPQASPNLKQFF.

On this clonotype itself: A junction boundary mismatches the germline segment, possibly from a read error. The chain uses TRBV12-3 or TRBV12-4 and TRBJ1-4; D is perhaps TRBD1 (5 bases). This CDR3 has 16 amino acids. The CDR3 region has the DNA TGTGCCCGCAGTTTTAGGGGCCAAGCAACTAATGAAAAACTGTTTTTT. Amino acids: CARSFRGQATNEKLFF.

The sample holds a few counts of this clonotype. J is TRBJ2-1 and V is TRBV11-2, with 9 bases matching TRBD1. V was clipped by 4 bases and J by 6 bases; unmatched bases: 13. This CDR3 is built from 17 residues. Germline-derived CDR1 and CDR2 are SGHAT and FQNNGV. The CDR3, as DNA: TGTGCCAGCAGCTGGACACCGGGACAGGGCCTAATCAATGAGCAGTTCTTC. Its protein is CASSWTPGQGLINEQFF.

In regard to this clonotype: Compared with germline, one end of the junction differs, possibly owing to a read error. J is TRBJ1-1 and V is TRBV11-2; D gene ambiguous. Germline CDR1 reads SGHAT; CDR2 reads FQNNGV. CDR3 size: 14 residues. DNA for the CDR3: TGTGCCAGCAGCTTATCTATAAAGAACGCTGAAGCTTTCTTT. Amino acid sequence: CASSLSIKNAEAFF.

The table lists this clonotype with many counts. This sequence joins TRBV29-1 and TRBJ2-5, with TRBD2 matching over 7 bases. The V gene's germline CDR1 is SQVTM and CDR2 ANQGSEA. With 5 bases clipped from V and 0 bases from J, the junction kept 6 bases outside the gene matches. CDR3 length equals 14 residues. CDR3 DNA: TGCAGCGTTACGGACACTAGCGACCAAGAGACCCAGTACTTC. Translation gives CSVTDTSDQETQYF.

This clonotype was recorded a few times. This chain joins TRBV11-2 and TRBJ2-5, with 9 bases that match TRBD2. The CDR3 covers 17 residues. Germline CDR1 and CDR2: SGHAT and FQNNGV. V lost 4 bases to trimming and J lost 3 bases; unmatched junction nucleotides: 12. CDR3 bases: TGTGCCAGCAGCTCCTTAGCGGGGGAAGGGGGGGAAGAGACCCAGTACTTC. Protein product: CASSSLAGEGGEETQYF.

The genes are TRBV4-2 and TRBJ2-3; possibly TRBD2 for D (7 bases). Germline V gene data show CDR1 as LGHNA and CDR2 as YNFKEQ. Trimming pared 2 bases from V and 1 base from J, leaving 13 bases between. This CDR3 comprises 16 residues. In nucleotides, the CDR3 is TGTGCCAGCAGCCAACCCCGGGGGGCGCGCACAGATACGCAGTATTTT. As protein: CASSQPRGARTDTQYF.

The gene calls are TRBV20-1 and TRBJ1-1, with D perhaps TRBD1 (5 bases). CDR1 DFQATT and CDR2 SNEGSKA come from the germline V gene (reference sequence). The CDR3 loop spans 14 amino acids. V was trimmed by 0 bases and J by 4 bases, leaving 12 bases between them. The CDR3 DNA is TGCAGTGCTAGAGAGGGGCGAGGAAGCACTGAAGCTTTCTTT. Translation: CSAREGRGSTEAFF.

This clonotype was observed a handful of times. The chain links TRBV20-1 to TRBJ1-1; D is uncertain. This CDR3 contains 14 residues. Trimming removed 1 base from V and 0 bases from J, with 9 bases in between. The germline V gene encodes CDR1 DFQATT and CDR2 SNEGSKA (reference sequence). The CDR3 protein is CSARGQLLNTEAFF. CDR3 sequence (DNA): TGCAGTGCTAGAGGTCAACTATTGAACACTGAAGCTTTCTTT.

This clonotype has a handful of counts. The chain's CDR3 is CASSLARDSVYGYTF. CDR3 nucleotide sequence: TGTGCCAGCAGCTTAGCGCGGGACAGCGTCTATGGCTACACCTTC. The chain recombines TRBV7-8 with TRBJ1-2, with 7 nucleotides matching TRBD1. The CDR3 has 15 residues. CDR1 is SGHVS, CDR2 FQNEAQ, per germline. V shed 0 bases and J 4 bases; nucleotides not matched to a gene: 5.

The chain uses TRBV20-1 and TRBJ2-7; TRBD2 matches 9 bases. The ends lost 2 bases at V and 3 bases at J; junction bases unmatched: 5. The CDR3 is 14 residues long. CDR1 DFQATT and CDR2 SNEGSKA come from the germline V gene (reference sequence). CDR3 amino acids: CSARRSSGVYEQYF. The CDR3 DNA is TGCAGTGCTAGAAGGTCTAGCGGGGTCTACGAGCAGTACTTC.

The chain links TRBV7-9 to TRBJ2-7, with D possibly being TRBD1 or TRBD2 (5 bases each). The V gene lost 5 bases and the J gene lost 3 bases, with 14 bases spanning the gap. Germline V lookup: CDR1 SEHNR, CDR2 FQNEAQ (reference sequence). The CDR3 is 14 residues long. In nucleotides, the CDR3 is TGTGCCAGCAGCCCCCGGGACGGCGACTACGAGCAGTACTTC. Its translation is CASSPRDGDYEQYF.

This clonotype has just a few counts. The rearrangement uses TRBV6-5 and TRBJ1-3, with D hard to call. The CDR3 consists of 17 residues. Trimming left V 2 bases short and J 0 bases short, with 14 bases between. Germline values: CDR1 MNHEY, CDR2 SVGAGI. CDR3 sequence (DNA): TGTGCCAGCAGTTACAGCGCAGACGTGTACTCTGGAAACACCATATATTTT. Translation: CASSYSADVYSGNTIYF.

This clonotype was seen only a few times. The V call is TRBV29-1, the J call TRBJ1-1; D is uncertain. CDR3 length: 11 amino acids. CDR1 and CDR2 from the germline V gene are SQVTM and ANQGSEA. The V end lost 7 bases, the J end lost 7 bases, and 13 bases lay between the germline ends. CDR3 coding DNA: TGCAGCGCGGTAAAGGGAGGTGAAGCTTTCTTT. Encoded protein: CSAVKGGEAFF.

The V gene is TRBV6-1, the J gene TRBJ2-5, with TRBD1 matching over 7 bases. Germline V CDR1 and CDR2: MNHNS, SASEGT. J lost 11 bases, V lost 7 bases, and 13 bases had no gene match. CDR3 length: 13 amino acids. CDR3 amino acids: CASTRGLVSGQYF. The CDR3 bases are TGTGCCAGCACTAGGGGGCTTGTTTCCGGGCAGTACTTC.

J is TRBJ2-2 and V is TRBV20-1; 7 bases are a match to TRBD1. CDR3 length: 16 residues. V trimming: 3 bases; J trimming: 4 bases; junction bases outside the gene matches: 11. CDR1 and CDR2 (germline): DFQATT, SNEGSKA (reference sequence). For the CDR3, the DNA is TGCAGTGCTAGCTTCCCAGAACAGGGGCTCACCGGGGAGCTGTTTTTT. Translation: CSASFPEQGLTGELFF.

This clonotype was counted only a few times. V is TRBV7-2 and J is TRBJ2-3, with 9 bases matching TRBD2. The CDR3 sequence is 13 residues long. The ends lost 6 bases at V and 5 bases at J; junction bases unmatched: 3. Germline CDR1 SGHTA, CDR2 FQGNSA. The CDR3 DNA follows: TGTGCCAGCAGTAGAGCGGGGGGAGATACGCAGTATTTT. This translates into CASSRAGGDTQYF.

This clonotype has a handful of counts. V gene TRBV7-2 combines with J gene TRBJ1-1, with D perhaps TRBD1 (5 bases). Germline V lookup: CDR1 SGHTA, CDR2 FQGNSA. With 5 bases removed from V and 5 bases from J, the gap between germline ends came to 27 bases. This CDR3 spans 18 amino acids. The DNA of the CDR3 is TGTGCCAGCAGCACACCATGGGGTGGGAGGACACTTAGGACTGAAGCTTTCTTT. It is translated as CASSTPWGGRTLRTEAFF. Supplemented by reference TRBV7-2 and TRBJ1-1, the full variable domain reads GAGVSQSPSNKVTEKGKDVELRCDPISGHTALYWYRQSLGQGLEFLIYFQGNSAPDKSGLPSDRFSAERTGGSVSTLTIQRTQQEDSAVYLCASSTPWGGRTLRTEAFFGQGTRLTVV.

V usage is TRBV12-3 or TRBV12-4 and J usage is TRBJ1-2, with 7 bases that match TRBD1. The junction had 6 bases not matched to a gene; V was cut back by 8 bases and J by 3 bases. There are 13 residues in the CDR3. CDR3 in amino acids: CASRNQGDYGYTF. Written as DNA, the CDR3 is TGTGCCAGCCGTAATCAGGGGGACTATGGCTACACCTTC.

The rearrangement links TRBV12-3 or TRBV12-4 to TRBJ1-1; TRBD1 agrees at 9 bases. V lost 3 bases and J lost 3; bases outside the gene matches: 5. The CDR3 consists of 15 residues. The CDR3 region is CASSFGTGRHTEAFF. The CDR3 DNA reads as TGTGCCAGCAGTTTCGGGACAGGGCGGCACACTGAAGCTTTCTTT.

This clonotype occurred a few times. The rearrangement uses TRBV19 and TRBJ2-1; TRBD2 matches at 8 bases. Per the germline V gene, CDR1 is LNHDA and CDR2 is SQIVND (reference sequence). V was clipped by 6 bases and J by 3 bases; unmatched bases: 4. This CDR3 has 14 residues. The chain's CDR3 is CASSTSGNYNEQFF. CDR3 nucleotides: TGTGCCAGTAGCACTAGCGGCAACTACAATGAGCAGTTCTTC.

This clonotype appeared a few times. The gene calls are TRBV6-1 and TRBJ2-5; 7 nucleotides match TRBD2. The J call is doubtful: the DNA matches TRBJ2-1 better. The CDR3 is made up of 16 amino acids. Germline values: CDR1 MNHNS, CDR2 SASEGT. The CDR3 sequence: CASSPLRDYSIMEQFF. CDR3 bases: TGTGCCAGCAGTCCCCTCCGGGACTACAGCATTATGGAGCAGTTCTTC.

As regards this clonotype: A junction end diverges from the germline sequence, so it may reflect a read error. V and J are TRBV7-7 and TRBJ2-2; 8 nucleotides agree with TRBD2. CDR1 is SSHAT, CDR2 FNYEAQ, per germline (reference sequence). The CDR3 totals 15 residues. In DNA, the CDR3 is TGTGCTAGCAGCGGAGACGGGGGGGTAACCGGGGAGCTGTTTTTT. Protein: CASSGDGGVTGELFF.

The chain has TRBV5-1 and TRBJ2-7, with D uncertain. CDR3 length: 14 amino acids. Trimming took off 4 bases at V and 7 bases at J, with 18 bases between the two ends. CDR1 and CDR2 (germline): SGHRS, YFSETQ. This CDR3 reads CASSLGDRPLEQYF. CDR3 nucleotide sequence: TGCGCCAGCAGCCTGGGTGATCGGCCGCTTGAGCAGTACTTC. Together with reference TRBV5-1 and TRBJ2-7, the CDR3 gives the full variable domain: KAGVTQTPRYLIKTRGQQVTLSCSPISGHRSVSWYQQTPGQGLQFLFEYFSETQRNKGNFPGRFSGRQFSNSRSEMNVSTLELGDSALYLCASSLGDRPLEQYFGPGTRLTVT.